The 28 T cell receptor beta chains listed next were all sequenced from one sample in a study of T-cell reconstitution after alpha-beta-depleted transplantation in children. This sample's TCRbeta library carried unique molecular identifier barcodes. TCRdb re-called the PCR reads through MiXCR, storing one row per CDR3 protein. Of about 440,000 distinct CDR3 sequences detected, 43% appear once; the ten largest clones hold approximately 25%. Sample: PBMCs, taken before TCRalphabeta/CD19-depleted stem cell transplant. These receptors originate from a girl aged 2-15 years with aplastic anemia, due to receive a stem cell transplant.

This clonotype was recorded many times. V gene TRBV27 combines with J gene TRBJ2-3; 7 bases map to TRBD1. V lost 5 bases, J lost 3 bases, and 11 bases stayed unmatched. Germline lookup yields CDR1 MNHEY and CDR2 SMNVEV (reference sequence). This CDR3 is built from 16 residues. CDR3 in DNA: TGTGCCAGCAGTCCGCCCCCGAGGGGGCCAACAGATACGCAGTATTTT. Its translation is CASSPPPRGPTDTQYF.

V and J are TRBV29-1 and TRBJ2-3, with 7 bases matching TRBD2. The CDR3 consists of 15 residues. Per germline, CDR1 SQVTM and CDR2 ANQGSEA. V dropped 8 bases and J dropped 1; count of bases not matched to a gene: 12. CDR3 coding DNA: TGCAGCCCCCGGTTGGGGGGGGACCGCACAGATACGCAGTATTTT. Its protein is CSPRLGGDRTDTQYF.

The CDR3 protein is CASSPSLRDGYTF. The CDR3 region has the DNA TGTGCCAGCAGCCCTTCCCTCCGCGATGGCTACACCTTC. The chain carries TRBV28 and TRBJ1-2; D is unclear. CDR3 size: 13 residues. Trimming took off 6 bases at V and 6 bases at J, with 14 bases between the two ends. Germline lookup yields CDR1 MDHEN and CDR2 SYDVKM.

This clonotype was counted at least ten times. The V gene is TRBV25-1, the J gene TRBJ2-6; D gene uncertain. CDR3 length: 14 amino acids. Germline CDR1 is MGHDK and CDR2 is SYGVNS. Trimming shortened V by 5 bases and J by 0 bases, and 5 bases separated the two germline ends. The CDR3 DNA sequence: TGTGCCAGCAGTTACAGCTCTGGGGCCAACGTCCTGACTTTC. Its protein product is CASSYSSGANVLTF.

This clonotype occurred many times. The chain recombines TRBV5-6 with TRBJ2-1, with D possibly TRBD2 on 5 matching bases. CDR1 and CDR2 from the germline V gene are SGHDT and YYEEEE. The V and J ends lost 1 base and 6 bases respectively, with 11 bases between them. This CDR3 is 14 amino acids long. This CDR3 is CASSLRTWANEQFF. The CDR3 bases are TGTGCCAGCAGCTTGAGGACTTGGGCCAATGAGCAGTTCTTC.

At least ten counts were recorded for this clonotype. The rearrangement links TRBV12-3 or TRBV12-4 to TRBJ1-1, with 11 bases identical to TRBD1. The ends lost 6 bases at V and 4 bases at J; junction bases unmatched: 13. CDR3 size: 17 residues. The CDR3 DNA reads TGTGCCAGCAGACTTAGGGACAGGGGGAAAGTGGTCACTGAAGCTTTCTTT. It encodes CASRLRDRGKVVTEAFF.

The chain couples TRBV10-3 to TRBJ2-7; no clear D. V lost 2 bases and J 1 base, leaving 6 bases between the germline ends. This CDR3 has 13 amino acids. Germline lookup yields CDR1 ENHRY and CDR2 SYGVKD. CDR3 bases: TGTGCCATCAGTGAGAGTGGGTCCTACGAGCAGTACTTC. This translates into CAISESGSYEQYF.

This clonotype came up many times. This chain connects TRBV7-2 to TRBJ1-6; D gene ambiguous. Germline CDR1 SGHTA, CDR2 FQGNSA. Trimming took 3 bases from V and 8 from J, leaving 14 bases between them. The length of the CDR3 is 15 residues. The CDR3 loop reads CASSFDTAVDSPLHF. DNA for the CDR3: TGTGCCAGCAGCTTCGACACAGCCGTAGATTCACCCCTCCACTTT.

The CDR3 reads CASTPDRVTQFF. The DNA for the CDR3 is TGTGCCAGCACTCCGGACAGGGTAACGCAGTTCTTC. The chain carries TRBV18 and TRBJ2-1, with 8 bases that match TRBD1. The CDR3 has 12 amino acids. Germline-derived CDR1 and CDR2 are KGHSH and LQKENI. V was clipped by 8 bases and J by 12 bases; unmatched bases: 9.

This clonotype was seen only once. CDR3 coding DNA: TGTGCCAGCAGCGGACCCCGGGACAGGGGCGGTCAAGAGACCCAGTACTTC. Translated: CASSGPRDRGGQETQYF. The gene calls are TRBV7-9 and TRBJ2-5; TRBD1 aligns across 10 bases. V was clipped by 5 bases and J by 2 bases; unmatched bases: 11. Germline V gene lookup returns CDR1 SEHNR and CDR2 FQNEAQ (reference sequence). The CDR3 contains 17 residues.

There are many counts of this clonotype. The rearrangement uses TRBV20-1 and TRBJ2-1; D is uncertain. The V gene's germline CDR1 is DFQATT and CDR2 SNEGSKA (reference sequence). This CDR3 has 12 amino acids. Deletions cut 5 bases from V and 6 bases from J, with 11 bases between. CDR3 nucleotides: TGCAGTGCTGTGAAGGCCGGCAATGAGCAGTTCTTC. The encoded protein is CSAVKAGNEQFF.

This clonotype has at least ten counts. The CDR3 nucleotides read TGCAGCGCCCACAGGGGAGGAAATGAGCAGTTCTTC. Amino acids: CSAHRGGNEQFF. The V and J genes are TRBV29-1 and TRBJ2-1; perhaps TRBD1 as D (7 bases). Germline V lookup: CDR1 SQVTM, CDR2 ANQGSEA. The V gene lost 7 bases and the J gene lost 7 bases, with 14 bases spanning the gap. There are 12 residues in the CDR3.

The chain employs TRBV7-9 and TRBJ1-3; 8 nucleotides line up with TRBD1. Losses at the gene ends were 5 bases for V and 3 bases for J; bases not matched to a gene: 9. In germline, CDR1 is SEHNR, CDR2 FQNEAQ (reference sequence). The CDR3 spans 16 residues. This chain's CDR3 is CASSTRPTGGGNTIYF. The CDR3, as DNA: TGTGCCAGCAGCACTCGTCCTACAGGGGGTGGAAACACCATATATTTT.

This clonotype was seen a few times. The chain combines TRBV20-1 with TRBJ2-1; TRBD2 matches 9 bases. V was clipped by 1 base and J by 9 bases; unmatched bases: 7. The CDR3 has 14 amino acids. CDR1 is DFQATT, CDR2 SNEGSKA, per germline (reference sequence). The CDR3 nucleotides are TGCAGTGCTAGAGCGGGGAGCGGGAGGTCTGAGCAGTTCTTC. Its protein product is CSARAGSGRSEQFF.

This clonotype turned up a few times. This chain joins TRBV5-1 and TRBJ2-2; TRBD2 agrees at 8 bases. The CDR3 totals 15 residues. The germline V gene has CDR1 SGHRS and CDR2 YFSETQ. V was clipped by 7 bases and J by 11 bases; unmatched bases: 16. The CDR3 spells CASGPDQRESGELFF. The CDR3 DNA reads TGCGCCAGCGGACCGGACCAGCGGGAGTCGGGAGAGCTGTTTTTT.

This chain joins TRBV28 and TRBJ2-1; a weak D match, TRBD2 (6 bases). V was cut by 3 bases and J by 2 bases, with 17 bases left in between. Germline V lookup: CDR1 MDHEN, CDR2 SYDVKM. The CDR3 is 17 amino acids. The CDR3 reads CASSLGPASVAYNEQFF. The CDR3 nucleotides are TGTGCCAGCAGTTTGGGGCCAGCTAGCGTAGCCTACAATGAGCAGTTCTTC. Looking up the rest from reference TRBV28 and TRBJ2-1 gives the full variable domain: DVKVTQSSRYLVKRTGEKVFLECVQDMDHENMFWYRQDPGLGLRLIYFSYDVKMKEKGDIPEGYSVSREKKERFSLILESASTNQTSMYLCASSLGPASVAYNEQFFGPGTRLTVL.

This chain links TRBV5-1 with TRBJ1-1, with D possibly being TRBD1 (6 bases). Germline V gene data show CDR1 as SGHRS and CDR2 as YFSETQ. The CDR3 spans 15 residues. With 3 bases removed from V and 0 bases from J, the gap between germline ends came to 12 bases. The CDR3 DNA sequence: TGCGCCAGCAGCTCTGGTGACAGGCTGAACACTGAAGCTTTCTTT. Translation: CASSSGDRLNTEAFF.

The chain uses TRBV5-8 and TRBJ2-4; 7 bases match TRBD1. Per the germline V gene, CDR1 is SGHTS and CDR2 is YDEGEE. With V trimmed by 4 bases and J by 1 base, 11 bases remained unmatched. This CDR3 has 17 residues. Here the CDR3 DNA reads TGTGCCAGCAGCCCGGGACAGCCCGTCGGGGCCAAAAACATTCAGTACTTC. It is translated as CASSPGQPVGAKNIQYF.

The J gene is TRBJ1-5, the V gene TRBV6-6; D may be TRBD1 (5 bases). V shed 5 bases and J shed 3 bases, with 8 bases lying between them. The germline gives CDR1 MNHNY, CDR2 SVGAGI (reference sequence). The CDR3 runs to 13 residues. The CDR3 DNA is TGTGCCAGCAGTGGGGGATACAATCAGCCCCAGCATTTT. The encoded protein is CASSGGYNQPQHF.

The rearrangement links TRBV9 to TRBJ2-3; a weak D match, TRBD2 (7 bases). This CDR3 spans 15 amino acids. Trimming stripped 2 bases from V and 3 bases from J, with 13 bases between. Germline loops: CDR1 SGDLS, CDR2 YYNGEE. The CDR3 sequence is CASSVAGAPTDTQYF. CDR3 bases: TGTGCCAGCAGCGTTGCGGGGGCCCCTACAGATACGCAGTATTTT.

This clonotype was seen a handful of times. V gene TRBV20-1 combines with J gene TRBJ2-7; 9 bases align to TRBD2. The CDR3 sequence is 14 residues long. Germline CDR1 DFQATT, CDR2 SNEGSKA (reference sequence). The trim removed 1 base at V and 4 bases at J, leaving 5 bases unmatched. CDR3 nucleotide sequence: TGCAGTGCTAGAGGGACTAGCGTGTCATACGAGCAGTACTTC. This codes for CSARGTSVSYEQYF.

The gene calls are TRBV12-3 or TRBV12-4 and TRBJ1-5; D is ambiguous. The CDR3 totals 14 residues. V shed 5 bases and J shed 4 bases, with 12 bases lying between them. The CDR3 protein is CASSRRQTNQPQHF. CDR3 coding DNA: TGTGCCAGCAGTAGACGGCAGACTAATCAGCCCCAGCATTTT.

The chain uses TRBV5-1 and TRBJ2-5; 7 nucleotides match TRBD1. Germline V lookup: CDR1 SGHRS, CDR2 YFSETQ. This CDR3 comprises 16 residues. Trimming took 4 bases from V and 4 from J; bases not matched to a gene: 13. CDR3 amino acids: CASSPLDRIPGETQYF. The CDR3 nucleotides read TGCGCCAGCAGCCCCCTGGACAGGATCCCCGGAGAGACCCAGTACTTC. The full variable domain, its missing parts supplied by reference TRBV5-1 and TRBJ2-5, is KAGVTQTPRYLIKTRGQQVTLSCSPISGHRSVSWYQQTPGQGLQFLFEYFSETQRNKGNFPGRFSGRQFSNSRSEMNVSTLELGDSALYLCASSPLDRIPGETQYFGPGTRLLVL.

The rearrangement joins TRBV19 to TRBJ2-2; the D gene is possibly TRBD1 (5 bases). Trimming pared 3 bases from V and 15 bases from J, leaving 11 bases between. The CDR3 length is 11 residues. The germline gives CDR1 LNHDA, CDR2 SQIVND (reference sequence). The CDR3 DNA is TGTGCCAGTAGTATGGGCAGGGCGGTGTTTTTT. As protein: CASSMGRAVFF.

Of note for this clonotype: A read error may be the cause here, since a much bigger clone is one base away. The chain links TRBV12-3 or TRBV12-4 to TRBJ2-1; tentative D call: TRBD2 (6 bases). This CDR3 is built from 14 residues. The CDR3 spells CTSSLDGTLDEQFF. CDR3 sequence (DNA): TGTACCAGCAGTTTAGATGGGACTCTGGATGAGCAGTTCTTC.

The chain has TRBV2 and TRBJ2-7, with 7 bases that match TRBD1. Trimming cost V 0 bases and J 3 bases; bases outside gene matches: 2. This CDR3 region has 14 residues. Germline lookup yields CDR1 SNHLY and CDR2 FYNNEI. CDR3 protein: CASSEAAGGYEQYF. The DNA of the CDR3 is TGTGCCAGCAGTGAAGCGGCAGGGGGCTACGAGCAGTACTTC.

This clonotype was seen just once. The genes are TRBV6-5 and TRBJ2-7, with 8 bases aligning to TRBD2. CDR1 and CDR2 (germline): MNHEY, SVGAGI. V lost 6 bases and J lost 3; bases outside the gene matches: 4. The CDR3 runs to 13 residues. The CDR3 sequence is CASRYGTSYEQYF. The CDR3 bases are TGTGCCAGCAGATACGGGACTAGCTACGAGCAGTACTTC.

V usage is TRBV5-6 and J usage is TRBJ2-7; TRBD2 is a possible D gene (6 bases). The CDR3 has 15 residues. The germline V gene has CDR1 SGHDT and CDR2 YYEEEE. Trimming took off 5 bases at V and 2 bases at J, with 17 bases between the two ends. CDR3 sequence reads: CASRLSMAGPYEQYF. The CDR3 region has the DNA TGTGCCAGCAGGCTGTCGATGGCGGGACCCTACGAGCAGTACTTC.